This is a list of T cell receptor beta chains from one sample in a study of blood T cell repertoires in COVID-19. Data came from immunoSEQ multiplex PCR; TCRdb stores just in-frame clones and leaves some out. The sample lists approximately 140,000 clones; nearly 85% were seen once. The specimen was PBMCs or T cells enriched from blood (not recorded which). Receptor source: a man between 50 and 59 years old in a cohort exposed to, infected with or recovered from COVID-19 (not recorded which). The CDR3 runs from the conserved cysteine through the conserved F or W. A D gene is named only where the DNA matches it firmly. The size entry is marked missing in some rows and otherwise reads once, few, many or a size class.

CDR3 protein: CASSLTTVANQFF
CDR3 DNA: TGTGCCAGCAGTCTGACTACCGTGGCAAACCAGTTCTTC
J gene: TRBJ2-1
V gene: TRBV12-3/TRBV12-4
D gene: -
CDR3 length: 13
clone size: -

CDR3 protein: CASTGLGGNTIYF
CDR3 DNA: TGTGCCAGCACAGGCCTTGGGGGAAACACCATATATTTT
J gene: TRBJ1-3
V gene: TRBV27
D gene: -
CDR3 length: 13
clone size: -

CDR3 protein: CASSLGTATEYGYTF
CDR3 DNA: TGCGCCAGCAGCTTGGGAACAGCTACAGAATATGGCTACACCTTC
J gene: TRBJ1-2
V gene: TRBV5-1
D gene: -
CDR3 length: 15
clone size: -

CDR3 protein: CASSTSGYPNEKLFF
CDR3 DNA: TGCGCCAGCAGCACCTCAGGGTATCCTAATGAAAAACTGTTTTTT
J gene: TRBJ1-4
V gene: TRBV5-1
D gene: -
CDR3 length: 15
clone size: -

CDR3 protein: CASSATSFNEQFF
CDR3 DNA: TGTGCCAGCAGCGCAACTAGCTTCAATGAGCAGTTCTTC
J gene: TRBJ2-1
V gene: TRBV5-4
D gene: -
CDR3 length: 13
clone size: -

CDR3 protein: CAISDFAGTSVGTQYF
CDR3 DNA: TGTGCCATCAGTGACTTCGCCGGGACTTCGGTTGGGACCCAGTACTTC
J gene: TRBJ2-5
V gene: TRBV10-3
D gene: -
CDR3 length: 16
clone size: -

CDR3 protein: CASSSGIGGGKETQYF
CDR3 DNA: TGTGCCAGCAGCTCGGGCATAGGGGGCGGCAAGGAGACCCAGTACTTC
J gene: TRBJ2-5
V gene: TRBV11-3
D gene: TRBD1
CDR3 length: 16
clone size: once

CDR3 protein: CASTPRAGGHGETQYF
CDR3 DNA: TGTGCCAGCACCCCACGGGCGGGGGGACACGGGGAGACCCAGTACTTC
J gene: TRBJ2-5
V gene: TRBV6-4
D gene: TRBD2
CDR3 length: 16
clone size: -

CDR3 protein: CASSLFSGPNEQFF
CDR3 DNA: TGTGCCAGCAGTTTATTTTCAGGGCCCAATGAGCAGTTCTTC
J gene: TRBJ2-1
V gene: TRBV28
D gene: -
CDR3 length: 14
clone size: -

CDR3 protein: CASSPDRGKQYF
CDR3 DNA: TGTGCCAGCAGCCCCGACAGGGGTAAGCAGTACTTC
J gene: TRBJ2-7
V gene: TRBV11-3
D gene: TRBD1
CDR3 length: 12
clone size: -

CDR3 protein: CASSLRGQGGSQPQHF
CDR3 DNA: TGTGCCAGCAGCTTGAGGGGACAGGGAGGAAGTCAGCCCCAGCATTTT
J gene: TRBJ1-5
V gene: TRBV5-6
D gene: TRBD1
CDR3 length: 16
clone size: -

CDR3 protein: CASSQDRGPGLAYANTGELFF
CDR3 DNA: TGCGCCAGCAGCCAAGATAGAGGGCCGGGACTAGCTTACGCGAACACCGGGGAGCTGTTTTTT
J gene: TRBJ2-2
V gene: TRBV4-1
D gene: TRBD2
CDR3 length: 21
clone size: -

CDR3 protein: CATSRWEKGANYGYTF
CDR3 DNA: TGTGCCACCAGCAGATGGGAAAAGGGGGCTAACTATGGCTACACCTTC
J gene: TRBJ1-2
V gene: TRBV15
D gene: -
CDR3 length: 16
clone size: -

CDR3 protein: CATSDFESDQPQHF
CDR3 DNA: TGTGCCACCAGTGATTTTGAGTCCGATCAGCCCCAGCATTTT
J gene: TRBJ1-5
V gene: TRBV24-1
D gene: -
CDR3 length: 14
clone size: -

CDR3 protein: CASSLEGLGELFF
CDR3 DNA: TGTGCCAGCAGCCTGGAGGGGCTCGGGGAGCTGTTTTTT
J gene: TRBJ2-2
V gene: TRBV5-6
D gene: -
CDR3 length: 13
clone size: -

CDR3 protein: CATHRQFLTNYGYTF
CDR3 DNA: TGTGCCACCCACAGACAGTTTCTTACTAACTATGGCTACACCTTC
J gene: TRBJ1-2
V gene: TRBV6-5
D gene: -
CDR3 length: 15
clone size: -

CDR3 protein: CASSYAGIYTF
CDR3 DNA: TGTGCCAGCAGTTACGCGGGAATTTACACCTTC
J gene: TRBJ1-2
V gene: TRBV6-5
D gene: -
CDR3 length: 11
clone size: -

CDR3 protein: CAISEVAGPARGYTF
CDR3 DNA: TGTGCCATCAGTGAGGTTGCAGGGCCGGCTCGGGGCTACACCTTC
J gene: TRBJ1-2
V gene: TRBV10-3
D gene: -
CDR3 length: 15
clone size: -

CDR3 protein: CASSLGQGVGQPQHF
CDR3 DNA: TGTGCCAGCAGTCTGGGACAGGGGGTTGGTCAGCCCCAGCATTTT
J gene: TRBJ1-5
V gene: TRBV27
D gene: TRBD1
CDR3 length: 15
clone size: -

CDR3 protein: CASSLDRISGNTIYF
CDR3 DNA: TGTGCCAGCAGCTTGGACAGAATCTCTGGAAACACCATATATTTT
J gene: TRBJ1-3
V gene: TRBV5-4
D gene: -
CDR3 length: 15
clone size: -

CDR3 protein: CASSLADSPYGYTF
CDR3 DNA: TGTGCCAGCAGCTTAGCGGACAGCCCGTATGGCTACACCTTC
J gene: TRBJ1-2
V gene: TRBV7-2
D gene: -
CDR3 length: 14
clone size: -

CDR3 protein: CASSYSLGRNTGELFF
CDR3 DNA: TGTGCCAGCAGTTACTCTTTGGGCCGAAACACCGGGGAGCTGTTTTTT
J gene: TRBJ2-2
V gene: TRBV6-5
D gene: -
CDR3 length: 16
clone size: -

CDR3 protein: CTSSQDRAGGPRDNQPQHF
CDR3 DNA: TGCACCAGCAGCCAAGATAGGGCAGGGGGCCCACGTGACAATCAGCCCCAGCATTTT
J gene: TRBJ1-5
V gene: TRBV1
D gene: -
CDR3 length: 19
clone size: -

CDR3 protein: CASSDSYEQYF
CDR3 DNA: TGTGCCAGCAGTGACAGCTACGAGCAGTACTTC
J gene: TRBJ2-7
V gene: TRBV12-3/TRBV12-4
D gene: -
CDR3 length: 11
clone size: -

CDR3 protein: CAWSSGLGLDTQYF
CDR3 DNA: TGTGCCTGGAGTTCCGGACTAGGGTTAGATACGCAGTATTTT
J gene: TRBJ2-3
V gene: TRBV30
D gene: TRBD2
CDR3 length: 14
clone size: -

CDR3 protein: CASSPTSGNTEAFF
CDR3 DNA: TGTGCCAGCTCACCGACCAGCGGGAACACTGAAGCTTTCTTT
J gene: TRBJ1-1
V gene: TRBV18
D gene: -
CDR3 length: 14
clone size: few

CDR3 protein: CAISESRLAGGPNIGVWEGEQFF
CDR3 DNA: TGTGCCATCAGTGAGTCTCGGCTAGCGGGGGGGCCGAATATAGGAGTCTGGGAAGGTGAGCAGTTCTTC
J gene: TRBJ2-1
V gene: TRBV10-3
D gene: TRBD2
CDR3 length: 23
clone size: -

CDR3 protein: CASSQAGTSSSGANVLTF
CDR3 DNA: TGCGCCAGCAGCCAGGCGGGGACTAGCAGCTCTGGGGCCAACGTCCTGACTTTC
J gene: TRBJ2-6
V gene: TRBV4-3
D gene: TRBD2
CDR3 length: 18
clone size: few

CDR3 protein: CASSARPGQGAPEGDTIYF
CDR3 DNA: TGTGCCAGTAGTGCTCGACCCGGACAGGGGGCCCCTGAAGGGGACACCATATATTTT
J gene: TRBJ1-3
V gene: TRBV19
D gene: TRBD1
CDR3 length: 19
clone size: -

CDR3 protein: CASSYGRDGTEAFF
CDR3 DNA: TGTGCCAGCAGTTACGGGAGGGATGGGACTGAAGCTTTCTTT
J gene: TRBJ1-1
V gene: TRBV6-5
D gene: -
CDR3 length: 14
clone size: -

CDR3 protein: CASSWGQGGLGEQFF
CDR3 DNA: TGCGCCAGCAGCTGGGGACAGGGCGGTTTGGGTGAGCAGTTCTTC
J gene: TRBJ2-1
V gene: TRBV5-1
D gene: TRBD1
CDR3 length: 15
clone size: few

CDR3 protein: CASSGGTDSYGYTF
CDR3 DNA: TGCGCCAGCAGCGGGGGGACAGACTCGTACGGCTACACTTTC
J gene: TRBJ1-2
V gene: TRBV5-1
D gene: TRBD1
CDR3 length: 14
clone size: -

CDR3 protein: CASSTGAKRTKNIQYF
CDR3 DNA: TGTGCCAGCAGTACAGGGGCAAAGAGAACCAAAAACATTCAGTACTTC
J gene: TRBJ2-4
V gene: TRBV28
D gene: TRBD1
CDR3 length: 16
clone size: once

CDR3 protein: CASSQGTSGRGEQYF
CDR3 DNA: TGTGCCAGCAGCCAAGGGACTAGCGGGAGGGGCGAGCAGTACTTC
J gene: TRBJ2-7
V gene: TRBV3-1/TRBV3-2
D gene: TRBD2
CDR3 length: 15
clone size: -

CDR3 protein: CAISARGGETQYF
CDR3 DNA: TGTGCCATCAGCGCCCGGGGGGGAGAGACCCAGTACTTC
J gene: TRBJ2-5
V gene: TRBV10-3
D gene: TRBD2
CDR3 length: 13
clone size: once

CDR3 protein: CASSQVGGLAYEQYF
CDR3 DNA: TGCGCCAGCAGCCAAGTAGGTGGGCTGGCCTACGAGCAGTACTTC
J gene: TRBJ2-7
V gene: TRBV4-1
D gene: -
CDR3 length: 15
clone size: -

CDR3 protein: CAWSMGQGPEAFF
CDR3 DNA: TGTGCCTGGAGTATGGGACAGGGGCCTGAAGCTTTCTTT
J gene: TRBJ1-1
V gene: TRBV30
D gene: TRBD1
CDR3 length: 13
clone size: -